This entry lists 6 T cell receptor beta chains sequenced from one sample in a study of identical twins. TCRdb re-called the 5' RACE reads through MiXCR, storing one row per CDR3 protein. The sample shows around 490,000 distinct CDR3 sequences, roughly 15% of them seen only once. This same sample was also part of a study on yellow fever vaccine responses in identical twins.

Sequencing was done on a sample of CD4+ T cells sorted from blood. Receptor source: a woman younger than 30 in good health.

The DNA of the CDR3 is TGCAGCGTTCTCCAGGACAGGGAGAAGTCCTACGAGCAGTACGTC. Translating it yields CSVLQDREKSYEQYV. The J gene is TRBJ2-7, the V gene TRBV29-1; TRBD1 matches at 8 bases. Trimming removed 5 bases from V and 1 base from J; junction bases left unmatched: 10. The CDR3 is 15 residues long. Germline-derived CDR1 and CDR2 are SQVTM and ANQGSEA.

The sample holds many counts of this clonotype. This chain connects TRBV29-1 to TRBJ2-3, with 8 bases lining up with TRBD1. Looked up from germline, CDR1 is SQVTM and CDR2 is ANQGSEA. The CDR3 consists of 14 residues. V shed 3 bases, J shed 2 bases, and the junction held 4 bases outside the gene matches. CDR3 nucleotides: TGCAGCGTTGATAGGACAGGGACCACAGATACGCAGTATTTT. Translation: CSVDRTGTTDTQYF.

About this clonotype itself: Its ends do not fully match the called genes, so a read error is possible. V is TRBV7-8 and J is TRBJ2-6, with D perhaps TRBD1 (6 bases). The CDR3 contains 16 residues. Germline-derived CDR1 and CDR2 are SGHVS and FQNEAQ. In DNA form, the CDR3 reads TGTGCCAGCAGCCCCACAGGGTTAGGTGGGGCCAACCTCCTGACTTTC. Its protein product is CASSPTGLGGANLLTF.

In this sample, this clonotype turned up a few times. V usage is TRBV29-1 and J usage is TRBJ2-4; 11 bases agree with TRBD1. After removal of 8 bases from V and 7 bases from J, the junction contained 13 bases not matched to a gene. Germline-derived CDR1 and CDR2 are SQVTM and ANQGSEA. This CDR3 contains 15 residues. The chain's CDR3 is CSSLLPGTGGNIQYF. The CDR3, as DNA: TGCAGCTCACTACTCCCCGGGACAGGGGGGAACATTCAGTACTTC.

This clonotype was counted ten times or more. The chain uses TRBV5-1 and TRBJ2-2, with a tentative D call TRBD1 (6 bases). CDR3 size: 15 residues. V lost 0 bases and J 1 base, leaving 7 bases between the germline ends. Germline V lookup: CDR1 SGHRS, CDR2 YFSETQ. The CDR3: CASSLVTGNTGELFF. DNA for the CDR3: TGCGCCAGCAGCTTGGTGACAGGGAACACCGGGGAGCTGTTTTTT.

A note on this clonotype: A much larger clone differs by one base, so this may be a read error. This sequence joins TRBV12-3 or TRBV12-4 and TRBJ2-4, with 7 bases aligning to TRBD1. There are 15 residues in the CDR3. V gave up 8 bases and J gave up 7 bases; unmatched junction bases: 14. The CDR3 coding sequence is TGTGCCAGCGGAGAAACGGTGACAGGGAGTAACATTCAGTACTTC. It translates to CASGETVTGSNIQYF.